This entry lists 10 T cell receptor beta chains sequenced from one sample in a study of blood T cell repertoires in COVID-19. Repertoires were generated with immunoSEQ multiplex PCR, while TCRdb's copy carries only in-frame clones and drops some. The sample shows around 340,000 clones, about 88% of them seen only once. Sequenced input: peripheral blood. These receptors were collected from a woman aged 55 to 70 with COVID-19, enrolled during active disease.

This clone was detected a few times. The chain couples TRBV19 to TRBJ2-1, with 7 positions matching TRBD1. Unmatched junction bases numbered 12, after V lost 3 bases and J lost 7 bases. CDR3 length equals 16 residues. CDR1 and CDR2 (germline): LNHDA, SQIVND (reference sequence). Written as DNA, the CDR3 is TGTGCCAGTAGTATTAGCACGGCAGGGGGTCCTAATGAGCAGTTCTTC. Translation: CASSISTAGGPNEQFF.

The chain is built from TRBV4-1 and TRBJ1-1, with D possibly being TRBD1 (6 bases). Trimming shortened V by 3 bases and J by 5 bases, and 13 bases separated the two germline ends. Germline V CDR1 and CDR2: MGHRA, YSYEKL. The CDR3 runs to 14 residues. The CDR3 is CASSHDQGRTEAFF. The DNA of the CDR3 is TGCGCCAGCAGCCATGATCAGGGGCGGACTGAAGCTTTCTTT.

The chain joins TRBV27 to TRBJ2-7, with D possibly matching TRBD2 (5 bases). The CDR3 covers 13 residues. V dropped 1 base and J dropped 4 bases, with 8 bases sitting between them. Per the germline V gene, CDR1 is MNHEY and CDR2 is SMNVEV (reference sequence). This chain's CDR3 is CASSLFGLYEQYF. CDR3 DNA sequence: TGTGCCAGCAGTTTATTTGGACTGTACGAGCAGTACTTC.

The CDR3 region is CASSALAGPTGELFF. The CDR3 DNA sequence: TGTGCCAGCTCAGCGCTAGCGGGGCCCACCGGGGAGCTGTTTTTT. This rearrangement joins TRBV18 to TRBJ2-2; 9 bases are shared with TRBD2. The CDR3 contains 15 residues. The J segment lost 4 bases and the V segment lost 5 bases, leaving 5 bases of the junction unmatched. CDR1 and CDR2 (germline): KGHSH, LQKENI.

This clone was detected only once. The gene calls are TRBV7-6 and TRBJ1-3; D gene unclear. Trimming stripped 8 bases from V and 0 bases from J, with 5 bases between. Germline V gives CDR1 SGHVS, CDR2 FNYEAQ. The CDR3 loop spans 12 amino acids. The chain's CDR3 is CASSPSGNTIYF. CDR3 bases: TGTGCCAGCTCTCCCTCTGGAAACACCATATATTTT.

V is TRBV25-1 and J is TRBJ1-2, with D tentatively TRBD1 (5 bases). The CDR3 length is 12 residues. Deletions cut 7 bases from V and 0 bases from J, with 6 bases between. Germline V CDR1 and CDR2: MGHDK, SYGVNS. CDR3 amino acids: CASMGPNYGYTF. CDR3 sequence (DNA): TGTGCCAGCATGGGGCCTAACTATGGCTACACCTTC.

The gene calls are TRBV19 and TRBJ2-5; 9 bases fit TRBD2. CDR1 is LNHDA, CDR2 SQIVND, per germline (reference sequence). This CDR3 has 14 amino acids. Unmatched junction bases numbered 6, after V lost 4 bases and J lost 6 bases. The chain's CDR3 is CASSSAGGHKTQYF. The CDR3 DNA sequence: TGTGCCAGTAGTAGCGCGGGGGGGCATAAGACCCAGTACTTC.

This rearrangement joins TRBV27 to TRBJ1-4; 10 bases are a match to TRBD1. This CDR3 is 13 amino acids long. Trimming at V came to 6 bases and at J to 7 bases, leaving 2 bases not matched to a gene. In germline, CDR1 is MNHEY, CDR2 SMNVEV (reference sequence). Written as DNA, the CDR3 is TGTGCCAGCAGGGGGACAGGGGTTGAAAAACTGTTTTTT. It encodes CASRGTGVEKLFF. The whole variable domain, remainder taken from reference TRBV27 and TRBJ1-4, is EAQVTQNPRYLITVTGKKLTVTCSQNMNHEYMSWYRQDPGLGLRQIYYSMNVEVTDKGDVPEGYKVSRKEKRNFPLILESPSPNQTSLYFCASRGTGVEKLFFGSGTQLSVL.

The rearrangement joins TRBV6-6 to TRBJ2-7, with TRBD1 identical over 7 bases. Germline V gene data show CDR1 as MNHNY and CDR2 as SVGAGI (reference sequence). Trimming cost V 0 bases and J 0 bases; bases outside gene matches: 2. The CDR3 is 15 amino acids. CDR3 nucleotide sequence: TGTGCCAGCAGTTACTCGCGACAGGGCTCCTACGAGCAGTACTTC. It yields the protein CASSYSRQGSYEQYF.

This chain connects TRBV15 to TRBJ1-2; TRBD1 matches 8 bases. The CDR3 has 16 amino acids. Unmatched junction bases numbered 16, after V lost 5 bases and J lost 8 bases. The V gene's germline CDR1 is LNHNV and CDR2 YYDKDF (reference sequence). This CDR3 is CATSGGIGQGIGGYTF. In DNA form, the CDR3 reads TGTGCCACCAGCGGAGGCATAGGACAGGGAATCGGGGGCTACACCTTC.